The T cell receptor beta chain under discussion was sequenced for a study of naive and memory T cell subsets. Study findings and constraints: TCR transcript changes with activation or differentiation may affect this RNA method.

The CDR3 totals 18 residues. About this clonotype: Its target is unknown.

The SP2 primer and nested alpha and beta constant region primers amplified ligated cDNA in four rounds. From the 5' RACE reads, TCRdb called clonotypes with MiXCR, one entry per CDR3 protein. The table includes over 50,000 distinct CDR3 sequences, about 8.3% detected once. A UMI-containing oligonucleotide was joined by 3' ligation to the TCR cDNA template. Whole blood, approximately 2.3 ml, came from adult healthy volunteers. Reverse transcription used DNase-treated unsorted total RNA, aiming for about 1 to 1000 ng. V is TRBV3-2 and J is TRBJ2-6; the table's TRBD1 call for D was not verified on the DNA. TRBV3-2 is a recognized pseudogene. This sequence was found in a female donor in good health. The CDR3 sequence: CASSPRDRGPSGANVLTF. As DNA, the CDR3 is TGTGCCAGCAGCCCGCGGGACAGGGGCCCCTCTGGGGCCAACGTCCTGACTTTC.